Presented here are 23 T cell receptor beta chains from one specimen sequenced in a study of beta chain features in type 1 diabetes. Overall study results and limits: Shorter TCRB CDR3s, moderately but significantly so, marked every one of the four CD4+ subsets in Type 1 diabetes patients.

Antigens for these TCRs are unknown. Of the isolated RNA, all was reverse transcribed, and so the sequenced material was expressed TCRB transcripts. Generated by immunoSEQ multiplex PCR, the TCRdb table keeps only in-frame clones and is missing some. The profile shows about 660,000 clones, about 14% of them singletons. Sequenced: naive CD4+ T cells from blood. These receptor sequences come from a man between 18 and 35 years old with type 1 diabetes.

This clone was seen a few times. This chain joins TRBV30 and TRBJ1-3; tentative D call: TRBD1 (5 bases). CDR3 length: 13 amino acids. Per the germline V gene, CDR1 is GTSNPN and CDR2 is SVGIG (reference sequence). V lost 7 bases, J lost 1 base, and 11 bases lay in between. The CDR3 region is CALTRGSGNTIYF. The CDR3 DNA reads as TGTGCCTTAACGCGGGGGTCTGGAAACACCATATATTTT.

This clone has only a few counts. The junction differs from germline at one of its ends, possibly a read error. V gene TRBV7-7 combines with J gene TRBJ2-5; the D is unclear. The germline gives CDR1 SSHAT, CDR2 FNYEAQ (reference sequence). This CDR3 has 12 amino acids. CDR3 nucleotides: TGTGCTAGCAGCTCCGCCCAGGAGACCCAGTACTTC. Amino acid sequence: CASSSAQETQYF. Full variable domain (outside the CDR3, taken from reference TRBV7-7 and TRBJ2-5): GAGVSQSPRYKVTKRGQDVTLRCDPISSHATLYWYQQALGQGPEFLTYFNYEAQPDKSGLPSDRFSAERPEGSISTLTIQRTEQRDSAMYRCASSSAQETQYFGPGTRLLVL.

The gene calls are TRBV2 and TRBJ1-4; D not certain. V lost 2 bases and J 8 bases, leaving 6 bases between the germline ends. CDR1 and CDR2 from the germline V gene are SNHLY and FYNNEI. There are 12 residues in the CDR3. CDR3 sequence reads: CASSENSEKLFF. CDR3 sequence (DNA): TGTGCCAGCAGTGAAAATTCCGAAAAACTGTTTTTT.

This clone has only a few counts. The chain is built from TRBV5-6 and TRBJ2-1, with 10 bases aligning to TRBD2. The CDR3 runs 18 residues. V trimming: 4 bases; J trimming: 4 bases; junction bases outside the gene matches: 14. Germline lookup yields CDR1 SGHDT and CDR2 YYEEEE. CDR3 bases: TGTGCCAGCAGCCCGGGCACATGGCCTAGCGGGAGATACAATGAGCAGTTCTTC. Its protein product is CASSPGTWPSGRYNEQFF.

The rearrangement joins TRBV2 to TRBJ2-5; D may be TRBD1 (5 bases). Germline loops: CDR1 SNHLY, CDR2 FYNNEI. V lost 6 bases, J lost 1 base, and 15 bases lay in between. The CDR3 covers 15 residues. The CDR3 bases are TGTGCCAGCAGCCCTGACAGACACCCCCAAGAGACCCAGTACTTC. Translation gives CASSPDRHPQETQYF.

V is TRBV29-1 and J is TRBJ2-2; 7 nucleotides line up with TRBD1. The CDR3 has 13 amino acids. V lost 7 bases and J lost 5; bases outside the gene matches: 7. Germline loops: CDR1 SQVTM, CDR2 ANQGSEA. CDR3 in amino acids: CSARQGWTGELFF. The CDR3 DNA follows: TGCAGCGCACGACAGGGTTGGACCGGGGAGCTGTTTTTT.

The chain is built from TRBV5-1 and TRBJ2-7, with 9 bases aligning to TRBD2. From germline, CDR1 is SGHRS and CDR2 YFSETQ. V was pared by 4 bases and J by 2 bases, with 7 bases of the junction left unmatched. This CDR3 spans 15 amino acids. Here the CDR3 DNA reads TGCGCCAGCAGCGGGCTAGCGGGGCCACCCTACGAGCAGTACTTC. It yields the protein CASSGLAGPPYEQYF.

Concerning this clone: Other nucleotide sequences in the sample specify the same CDR3. The chain combines TRBV29-1 with TRBJ2-2; unclear D gene. The V gene's germline CDR1 is SQVTM and CDR2 ANQGSEA. The CDR3 covers 12 residues. Trimming removed 3 bases from V and 0 bases from J, with 2 bases in between. This CDR3 is CSVDPNTGELFF. CDR3 nucleotide sequence: TGCAGCGTTGACCCGAACACCGGGGAGCTGTTTTTT.

The rearrangement links TRBV30 to TRBJ1-5; 7 bases are shared with TRBD1. CDR1 is GTSNPN and CDR2 is SVGIG in the germline V gene (reference sequence). The CDR3 length is 13 residues. V shed 5 bases and J 3 bases; nucleotides not matched to a gene: 4. Here the CDR3 reads CAWGDRVNQPQHF. In DNA, the CDR3 is TGTGCCTGGGGAGACAGGGTCAATCAGCCCCAGCATTTT.

On this clone: This specimen includes other DNA sequences encoding the same CDR3. The J gene is TRBJ2-1, the V gene TRBV6-5; D unresolved. Trimming left V 0 bases short and J 7 bases short, with 4 bases between. This CDR3 contains 12 residues. CDR1 is MNHEY, CDR2 SVGAGI, per germline. Written as DNA, the CDR3 is TGTGCCAGCAGTTACTCCCGAAATGAGCAGTTCTTC. Translated: CASSYSRNEQFF.

V gene TRBV30 combines with J gene TRBJ2-1, with D perhaps matching TRBD1 (6 bases). Germline values: CDR1 GTSNPN, CDR2 SVGIG (reference sequence). The CDR3 loop spans 15 amino acids. V lost 1 base and J lost 4, with 14 bases in between. The CDR3 here is CAWSGTPRGYNEQFF. Here the CDR3 DNA reads TGTGCCTGGAGTGGGACACCCAGGGGATACAATGAGCAGTTCTTC.

Here the CDR3 reads CASRVGSDTQYF. In DNA, the CDR3 is TGTGCCAGCAGGGTAGGGTCAGATACGCAGTATTTT. The gene calls are TRBV6-1 and TRBJ2-3; D call uncertain. Trimming pared 6 bases from V and 4 bases from J, leaving 8 bases between. Germline V lookup: CDR1 MNHNS, CDR2 SASEGT. CDR3 length equals 12 residues.

This clone was counted only a few times. This rearrangement joins TRBV30 to TRBJ2-5, with 9 bases identical to TRBD2. The CDR3 spans 15 residues. From germline, CDR1 is GTSNPN and CDR2 SVGIG (reference sequence). With V trimmed by 5 bases and J by 4 bases, 11 bases remained unmatched. CDR3 sequence: CAWEAGGTGGETQYF. Written as DNA, the CDR3 is TGTGCCTGGGAAGCGGGAGGTACGGGGGGAGAGACCCAGTACTTC.

This clone was found a few times. The rearrangement uses TRBV25-1 and TRBJ2-2; weak D call: TRBD1 (5 bases). Between the trimmed V and J ends, which lost 4 bases and 3 bases, there was a span of 9 bases. Germline CDR1 and CDR2: MGHDK and SYGVNS. The CDR3 extends over 14 amino acids. CDR3 residues: CASSARVDTGELFF. The CDR3 DNA reads as TGTGCCAGCAGTGCCAGGGTTGACACCGGGGAGCTGTTTTTT.

V is TRBV7-3 and J is TRBJ2-6; tentatively, D is TRBD2 (5 bases). The V end lost 4 bases, the J end lost 1 base, and 8 bases lay between the germline ends. The germline CDR1 and CDR2 sequences are SGHTA and FQGTGA. CDR3 size: 15 residues. The CDR3 nucleotides read TGTGCCAGCAGCTCTGGACTGTCTGGGGCCAACGTCCTGACTTTC. Its translation is CASSSGLSGANVLTF.

The rearrangement uses TRBV2 and TRBJ1-5; tentative D call: TRBD1 (6 bases). The CDR3 sequence is 14 residues long. From germline, CDR1 is SNHLY and CDR2 FYNNEI. V was clipped by 8 bases and J by 2 bases, with 13 bases between them. Written as DNA, the CDR3 is TGTGCCAGCGGCGGGGGGCAGGGCAATCAGCCCCAGCATTTT. It is translated as CASGGGQGNQPQHF. Combining the CDR3 with reference TRBV2 and TRBJ1-5 gives the whole variable domain EPEVTQTPSHQVTQMGQEVILRCVPISNHLYFYWYRQILGQKVEFLVSFYNNEISEKSEIFDDQFSVERPDGSNFTLKIRSTKLEDSAMYFCASGGGQGNQPQHFGDGTRLSIL.

Only a few counts were recorded for this clone. The chain carries TRBV9 and TRBJ1-1; tentative D call: TRBD1 (5 bases). The CDR3 contains 14 residues. V was cut by 2 bases and J by 0 bases, with 8 bases left in between. Germline V gene lookup returns CDR1 SGDLS and CDR2 YYNGEE. Written as DNA, the CDR3 is TGTGCCAGCAGCGTTGAGGGGATGAACACTGAAGCTTTCTTT. Translation: CASSVEGMNTEAFF.

The genes are TRBV9 and TRBJ2-5; 8 nucleotides align to TRBD2. From germline, CDR1 is SGDLS and CDR2 YYNGEE. The length of the CDR3 is 14 residues. Unmatched junction bases numbered 8, after V lost 5 bases and J lost 5 bases. The CDR3 DNA sequence: TGTGCCAGCAGTCCTTCGGGCGGGAGGGAGACCCAGTACTTC. Translated: CASSPSGGRETQYF. Full variable domain (missing parts from reference TRBV9 and TRBJ2-5): DSGVTQTPKHLITATGQRVTLRCSPRSGDLSVYWYQQSLDQGLQFLIQYYNGEERAKGNILERFSAQQFPDLHSELNLSSLELGDSALYFCASSPSGGRETQYFGPGTRLLVL.

This clone has only a few counts. The chain links TRBV10-3 to TRBJ1-5; 8 positions agree with TRBD1. From germline, CDR1 is ENHRY and CDR2 SYGVKD. This CDR3 has 15 residues. The ends lost 4 bases at V and 6 bases at J; junction bases unmatched: 8. CDR3 sequence (DNA): TGTGCCATCAGTGCGGACAGGGCGAAGGCTCAGCCCCAGCATTTT. Translating it yields CAISADRAKAQPQHF.

The chain employs TRBV7-2 and TRBJ1-2; TRBD1 matches 12 bases. This CDR3 has 13 residues. Per germline, CDR1 SGHTA and CDR2 FQGNSA. The ends lost 6 bases at V and 13 bases at J; junction bases unmatched: 9. For the CDR3, the DNA is TGTGCCAGCAGGCGGGACAGGGGGCCCTCTTCCACCTTC. It codes for CASRRDRGPSSTF.

This clone showed up just a few times. The CDR3 sequence is CASSPRQREGRHTQYF. In DNA form, the CDR3 reads TGTGCCAGCAGCCCGAGACAGCGGGAGGGCCGTCATACGCAGTATTTT. The chain uses TRBV11-2 and TRBJ2-3; 10 nucleotides align to TRBD2. Germline assignment: CDR1 SGHAT and CDR2 FQNNGV. The CDR3 consists of 16 residues. The V segment lost 5 bases and the J segment 7 bases; nucleotides outside the gene matches: 12.

This clone occurred a few times. The chain employs TRBV9 and TRBJ2-7, with D unresolved. The V gene lost 3 bases and the J gene lost 0 bases, with 10 bases spanning the gap. Germline CDR1 reads SGDLS; CDR2 reads YYNGEE. The CDR3 has 14 residues. The chain's CDR3 is CASSATRSSYEQYF. The CDR3 nucleotides read TGTGCCAGCAGCGCCACCCGGAGCTCCTACGAGCAGTACTTC. Looking up the rest from reference TRBV9 and TRBJ2-7 gives the full variable domain: DSGVTQTPKHLITATGQRVTLRCSPRSGDLSVYWYQQSLDQGLQFLIQYYNGEERAKGNILERFSAQQFPDLHSELNLSSLELGDSALYFCASSATRSSYEQYFGPGTRLTVT.

This clone has just a few counts. The genes are TRBV5-4 and TRBJ1-1; D not resolved. The V gene lost 1 base and the J gene lost 1 base, with 8 bases spanning the gap. The CDR3 is made up of 14 amino acids. Germline CDR1 is SGHNT and CDR2 is YYREEE (reference sequence). The CDR3 nucleotides read TGTGCCAGCAGCTTGTCGGGGTCGAACACTGAAGCTTTCTTT. Translation gives CASSLSGSNTEAFF.